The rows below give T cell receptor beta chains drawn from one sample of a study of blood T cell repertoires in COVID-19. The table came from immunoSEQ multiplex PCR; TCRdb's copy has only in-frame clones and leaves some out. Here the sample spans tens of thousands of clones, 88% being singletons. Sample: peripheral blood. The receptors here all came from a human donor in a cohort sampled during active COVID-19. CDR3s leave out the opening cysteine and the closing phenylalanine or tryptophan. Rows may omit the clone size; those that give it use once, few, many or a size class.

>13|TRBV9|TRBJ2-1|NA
ASTVTGGPYNEQF
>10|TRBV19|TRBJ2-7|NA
ASKGVNYEQY
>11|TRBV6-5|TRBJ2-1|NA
ASSYVVGNEQF
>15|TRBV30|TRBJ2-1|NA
AWTGVAPSIDYNEQF
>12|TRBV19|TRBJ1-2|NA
ASSGQGLGYGYT
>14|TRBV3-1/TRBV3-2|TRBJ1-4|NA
ASSPNLGQYNEKLF
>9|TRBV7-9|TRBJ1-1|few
ASSLGQSAF
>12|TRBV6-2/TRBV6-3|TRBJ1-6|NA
ASSYGGQNSPLH
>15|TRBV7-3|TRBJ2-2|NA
ASSAVAGGPNTGELF
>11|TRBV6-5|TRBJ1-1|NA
ASVTPGHPEAF
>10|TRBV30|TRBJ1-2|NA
AWSGGQGDST
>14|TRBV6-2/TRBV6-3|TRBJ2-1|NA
ASSYSLAGKTIEQF
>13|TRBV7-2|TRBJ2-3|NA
ASSLDRGRTDTQY
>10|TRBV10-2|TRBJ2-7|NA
ASRQGSYEQY
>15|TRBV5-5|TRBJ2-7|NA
ASSLVLQGGMGYEQY
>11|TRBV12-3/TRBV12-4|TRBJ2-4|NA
ASSSSLANIQY
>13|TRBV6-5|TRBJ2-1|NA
ASSYAAFTPNEQF
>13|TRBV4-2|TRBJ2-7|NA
ASSQLLAGSYEQY
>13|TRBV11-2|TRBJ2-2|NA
ASSLGQPNTGELF
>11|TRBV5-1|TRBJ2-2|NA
ASSFEGTGELF
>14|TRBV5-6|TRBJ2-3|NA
ASSLGGATSTDTQY
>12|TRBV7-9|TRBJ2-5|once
ASSRVAGGETQY
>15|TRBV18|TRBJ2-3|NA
ASSPLRSGSSTDTQY
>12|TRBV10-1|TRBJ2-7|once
ASSESAGAYEQY
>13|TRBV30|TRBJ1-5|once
AWSFGGTGNQPQH
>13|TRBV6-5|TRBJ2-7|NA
ASSYSLAGDYEQY
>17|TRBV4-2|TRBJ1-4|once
ASSRRGPQGAQGNEKLF
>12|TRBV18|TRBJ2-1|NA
ASSPAGLYNEQF
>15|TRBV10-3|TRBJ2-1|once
AIPAGSVAGGDNEQF
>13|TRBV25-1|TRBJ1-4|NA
ASSDSYRANEKLF
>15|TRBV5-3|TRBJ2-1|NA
ARSYQPGQGEYNEQF
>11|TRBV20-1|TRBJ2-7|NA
SASSSGEYEQY